This TCR beta chain was profiled in a study of cytomegalovirus exposure and HLA in healthy donors. Whole-study findings and limits: Association with HLA alleles at 0.05 false discovery rate was found for 17,000 or so TCR beta sequences in a later analysis. Specificity for CMV antigens was confirmed in vitro for a few of the CMV-associated chains.

All donors participated as healthy donors of bone marrow. CDR1 is MNHEY and CDR2 is SVGAGI in the germline V gene. The V end was cut by 0 bases, the J end by 7 bases, with 9 bases between. CDR3 length: 13 amino acids. Notes on this clone: Its antigen is still unknown.

The PCR contained 60 Vbeta and 13 Jbeta primers. The table came from immunoSEQ multiplex PCR; TCRdb's copy has only in-frame clones and leaves some out. The listing contains 30,000 to 35,000 clones. The sequenced material came from PBMCs. V usage is TRBV6-5 and J usage is TRBJ1-1; no definite D call. The source of this sequence is a man aged 35 to 55 in good health and CMV-seronegative. CDR3 in amino acids: CASSYSRASEAFF. The CDR3 DNA follows: TGTGCCAGCAGTTACTCGCGGGCCAGTGAAGCTTTCTTT.